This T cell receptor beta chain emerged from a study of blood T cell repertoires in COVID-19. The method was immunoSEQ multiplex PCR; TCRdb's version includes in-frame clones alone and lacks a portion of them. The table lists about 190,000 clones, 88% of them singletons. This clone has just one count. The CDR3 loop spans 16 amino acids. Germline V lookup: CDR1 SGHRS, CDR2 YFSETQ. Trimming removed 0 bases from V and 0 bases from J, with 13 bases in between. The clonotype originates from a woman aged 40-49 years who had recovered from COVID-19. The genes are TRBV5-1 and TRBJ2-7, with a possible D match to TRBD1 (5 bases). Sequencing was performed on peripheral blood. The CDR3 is CASSLGGQTSSYEQYF. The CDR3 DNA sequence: TGCGCCAGCAGCTTGGGGGGCCAGACCAGCTCCTACGAGCAGTACTTC. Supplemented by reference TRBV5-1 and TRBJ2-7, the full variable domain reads KAGVTQTPRYLIKTRGQQVTLSCSPISGHRSVSWYQQTPGQGLQFLFEYFSETQRNKGNFPGRFSGRQFSNSRSEMNVSTLELGDSALYLCASSLGGQTSSYEQYFGPGTRLTVT.